These 27 T cell receptor beta chains were all obtained from the same sample, sequenced in a study of spatial heterogeneity in lung cancer. TCRdb ran MiXCR on the 5' RACE reads and lists one entry per CDR3 protein. The sample yields roughly 120,000 distinct CDR3 sequences, 10% to 15% seen once. Time point: blood at routine non-recurrence follow-up after resection. Extraction of whole RNA from tumor, nontumor lung or frozen PBMC preceded unsorted sequencing. The sample here was PBMCs, taken at follow-up. The origin of the receptors is a male donor with early-stage non-small cell lung cancer.

This sequence joins TRBV5-1 and TRBJ1-2, with 9 bases fitting TRBD1. Germline V gives CDR1 SGHRS, CDR2 YFSETQ. V shed 3 bases and J 4 bases; nucleotides not matched to a gene: 10. The CDR3 is 16 amino acids. DNA for the CDR3: TGCGCCAGCAGCTCCGGAGGGGACAGGGTGTCCTATGGCTACACCTTC. It translates to CASSSGGDRVSYGYTF.

The chain carries TRBV19 and TRBJ1-5; D ambiguous. This CDR3 has 15 residues. The germline V gene encodes CDR1 LNHDA and CDR2 SQIVND (reference sequence). V was cut by 8 bases and J by 0 bases, with 14 bases left in between. Here the CDR3 reads CASARVLGSNQPQHF. CDR3 nucleotide sequence: TGTGCCAGTGCAAGGGTTTTGGGTAGCAATCAGCCCCAGCATTTT.

This clonotype appeared a few times. V and J are TRBV2 and TRBJ2-5; D unresolved. The CDR3 consists of 13 residues. CDR1 and CDR2 from the germline V gene are SNHLY and FYNNEI. Deletions cut 4 bases from V and 4 bases from J, with 10 bases between. The CDR3 loop is CASSVLFPETQYF. The CDR3 nucleotides read TGTGCCAGCAGTGTTCTGTTTCCAGAGACCCAGTACTTC.

This clonotype was picked up a small number of times. V gene TRBV5-1 combines with J gene TRBJ2-6, with TRBD1 matching 9 bases. CDR1 SGHRS and CDR2 YFSETQ come from the germline V gene. Losses at the gene ends were 3 bases for V and 7 bases for J; bases not matched to a gene: 8. The CDR3 covers 16 residues. This CDR3 is CASSSEGQGSANVLTF. In DNA form, the CDR3 reads TGCGCCAGCAGCTCGGAAGGACAGGGGAGCGCCAACGTCCTGACTTTC.

The chain combines TRBV7-2 with TRBJ2-4, with D possibly being TRBD2 (6 bases). This CDR3 is built from 17 residues. V was cut by 0 bases and J by 3 bases, with 15 bases left in between. Germline lookup yields CDR1 SGHTA and CDR2 FQGNSA. This CDR3 reads CASSLAWLANDKNIQYF. The CDR3 DNA reads as TGTGCCAGCAGCTTAGCGTGGCTAGCGAATGACAAAAACATTCAGTACTTC. The complete variable domain, with remaining parts taken from reference TRBV7-2 and TRBJ2-4, reads GAGVSQSPSNKVTEKGKDVELRCDPISGHTALYWYRQSLGQGLEFLIYFQGNSAPDKSGLPSDRFSAERTGGSVSTLTIQRTQQEDSAVYLCASSLAWLANDKNIQYFGAGTRLSVL.

J is TRBJ1-6 and V is TRBV4-1; 9 nucleotides line up with TRBD1. After removal of 2 bases from V and 9 bases from J, the junction contained 8 bases not matched to a gene. The CDR3 length is 16 residues. The germline CDR1 and CDR2 sequences are MGHRA and YSYEKL. DNA of the CDR3: TGCGCCAGCAGCCAAATTCCCGGGACAGGGAGTTCACCCCTCCACTTT. Encoded protein: CASSQIPGTGSSPLHF.

This clonotype was counted ten times or more. This CDR3 is CATSDFVGDEQYF. The CDR3 DNA sequence: TGTGCCACCAGTGATTTTGTGGGAGACGAGCAGTACTTC. J is TRBJ2-7 and V is TRBV24-1; D might be TRBD2 (5 bases). With 1 base removed from V and 5 bases from J, the gap between germline ends came to 8 bases. The CDR3 length is 13 residues. Per the germline V gene, CDR1 is KGHDR and CDR2 is SFDVKD.

This clonotype came up many times. The rearrangement uses TRBV20-1 and TRBJ2-5; D is uncertain. This CDR3 contains 10 residues. The V gene lost 7 bases and the J gene lost 5 bases, with 8 bases spanning the gap. Germline assignment: CDR1 DFQATT and CDR2 SNEGSKA (reference sequence). CDR3 coding DNA: TGCAGTGTTCAAAGGGAGACCCAGTACTTC. Residues: CSVQRETQYF.

In its sample, this clonotype was seen a few times. The J gene is TRBJ1-1, the V gene TRBV10-1; D might be TRBD1 (6 bases). Germline loops: CDR1 WNHNN, CDR2 SYGVQD (reference sequence). CDR3 length: 14 residues. The V end lost 3 bases, the J end lost 4 bases, and 12 bases lay between the germline ends. The CDR3 sequence: CASSETGSATEAFF. The CDR3 nucleotides are TGCGCCAGCAGTGAAACAGGGAGTGCCACTGAAGCTTTCTTT.

This chain connects TRBV20-1 to TRBJ1-5; D is ambiguous. The CDR3 contains 16 residues. With 1 base removed from V and 1 base from J, the gap between germline ends came to 14 bases. Germline assignment: CDR1 DFQATT and CDR2 SNEGSKA (reference sequence). The DNA of the CDR3 is TGCAGTGCTAGAGCCTCCGGGCGGGCGAGCAATCAGCCCCAGCATTTT. Its protein is CSARASGRASNQPQHF.

This clonotype was picked up many times. The V call is TRBV6-6, the J call TRBJ2-1, with 7 bases lining up with TRBD1. Germline V lookup: CDR1 MNHNY, CDR2 SVGAGI (reference sequence). V lost 6 bases to trimming and J lost 4 bases; unmatched junction nucleotides: 15. The CDR3 spans 17 residues. Here the CDR3 reads CASRVTGVLYLYNEQFF. CDR3 in DNA: TGTGCCAGCAGGGTAACAGGGGTCCTCTACCTTTACAATGAGCAGTTCTTC.

This clonotype was picked up a small number of times. The chain couples TRBV20-1 to TRBJ1-6, with 9 bases fitting TRBD1. The J segment lost 10 bases and the V segment lost 5 bases, leaving 3 bases of the junction unmatched. Germline V lookup: CDR1 DFQATT, CDR2 SNEGSKA (reference sequence). There are 12 residues in the CDR3. CDR3 amino acids: CSAEDRGSPLHF. The CDR3 coding sequence is TGCAGTGCTGAGGACAGGGGATCACCCCTCCACTTT.

This chain links TRBV20-1 with TRBJ1-5, with D possibly TRBD1 on 5 matching bases. V was cut by 1 base and J by 5 bases, with 9 bases left in between. The CDR3 is 13 amino acids. The germline V gene encodes CDR1 DFQATT and CDR2 SNEGSKA (reference sequence). The CDR3 loop is CSARVGGYQPQHF. CDR3 nucleotide sequence: TGCAGTGCTAGAGTTGGGGGATATCAGCCCCAGCATTTT.

The chain employs TRBV6-1 and TRBJ2-7; 7 nucleotides line up with TRBD1. Trimming took 8 bases from V and 2 from J; bases not matched to a gene: 9. The CDR3 consists of 14 residues. Germline CDR1 and CDR2: MNHNS and SASEGT. CDR3 loop: CASARDSETYEQYF. CDR3 bases: TGTGCCAGCGCCCGGGACAGTGAGACCTACGAGCAGTACTTC.

V usage is TRBV12-3 or TRBV12-4 and J usage is TRBJ2-7, with TRBD1 matching over 7 bases. This CDR3 has 16 amino acids. The V segment lost 5 bases and the J segment 0 bases; nucleotides outside the gene matches: 10. The CDR3 sequence is CASSQTGLLSSYEQYF. The CDR3 DNA follows: TGTGCCAGCAGTCAGACAGGGCTACTAAGCTCCTACGAGCAGTACTTC.

The genes are TRBV7-9 and TRBJ2-1; D is ambiguous. Germline V CDR1 and CDR2: SEHNR, FQNEAQ (reference sequence). CDR3 length: 14 residues. The V end lost 5 bases, the J end lost 7 bases, and 15 bases lay between the germline ends. The CDR3 region is CASSLLLEANEQFF. CDR3 DNA: TGTGCCAGCAGCCTGCTCCTTGAGGCTAATGAGCAGTTCTTC. Based on the CDR3 plus reference TRBV7-9 and TRBJ2-1, the full variable domain is DTGVSQNPRHKITKRGQNVTFRCDPISEHNRLYWYRQTLGQGPEFLTYFQNEAQLEKSRLLSDRFSAERPKGSFSTLEIQRTEQGDSAMYLCASSLLLEANEQFFGPGTRLTVL.

In this sample, this clonotype turned up a few times. The chain links TRBV12-3 or TRBV12-4 to TRBJ2-3; D perhaps matches TRBD1 (6 bases). The V and J ends lost 6 bases and 0 bases respectively, with 16 bases between them. This CDR3 is 16 amino acids long. CDR3 nucleotides: TGTGCCAGCAGCCCAACACAGGGATTTAGCACAGATACGCAGTATTTT. This translates into CASSPTQGFSTDTQYF.

The CDR3 coding sequence is TGTGCCAGCAGTTACTTGCAGGGCTCTTCACCCCTCCACTTT. It codes for CASSYLQGSSPLHF. The chain couples TRBV6-5 to TRBJ1-6; D is possibly TRBD1 (5 bases). The length of the CDR3 is 14 residues. Germline V gene data show CDR1 as MNHEY and CDR2 as SVGAGI. V shed 1 base and J shed 9 bases, with 10 bases lying between them.

This clonotype was seen ten or more times. The chain carries TRBV29-1 and TRBJ2-5; TRBD2 aligns across 12 bases. Germline V gene lookup returns CDR1 SQVTM and CDR2 ANQGSEA. Losses at the gene ends were 4 bases for V and 5 bases for J; bases not matched to a gene: 8. The CDR3 has 15 amino acids. In DNA, the CDR3 is TGCAGCGTTGCCCCTAGCGGGGGGGCCGGGGAGACCCAGTACTTC. Its protein is CSVAPSGGAGETQYF.

The chain joins TRBV6-5 to TRBJ2-3, with D possibly TRBD2 on 5 matching bases. Germline CDR1 MNHEY, CDR2 SVGAGI. V gave up 6 bases and J gave up 2 bases, with 12 bases separating them. CDR3 length: 14 amino acids. CDR3 nucleotide sequence: TGTGCCAGCAGCCCCCCGGGATACACAGATACGCAGTATTTT. Its protein is CASSPPGYTDTQYF.

This clonotype was observed a few times. The rearrangement uses TRBV29-1 and TRBJ1-5; D not certain. V lost 4 bases and J lost 2, with 9 bases in between. Looked up from germline, CDR1 is SQVTM and CDR2 is ANQGSEA. There are 13 residues in the CDR3. The DNA for the CDR3 is TGCAGCGTTGCGGAGATGGGCAATCAGCCCCAGCATTTT. Its translation is CSVAEMGNQPQHF.

This clonotype was recorded a few times. The chain couples TRBV12-3 or TRBV12-4 to TRBJ2-7; unclear D gene. The V end lost 4 bases, the J end lost 7 bases, and 8 bases lay between the germline ends. The CDR3 runs 11 residues. The DNA for the CDR3 is TGTGCCAGCAGTTCCCTTAGAGAGCAGTACTTC. It specifies CASSSLREQYF.

This chain uses TRBV5-4 with TRBJ2-2; D call uncertain. The CDR3 contains 16 residues. Trimming took 2 bases from V and 0 from J, leaving 11 bases between them. Germline values: CDR1 SGHNT, CDR2 YYREEE (reference sequence). The CDR3 sequence: CASSLGPAANTGELFF. CDR3 DNA sequence: TGTGCCAGCAGCTTAGGGCCGGCGGCGAACACCGGGGAGCTGTTTTTT.

Many counts were recorded for this clonotype. The rearrangement joins TRBV9 to TRBJ2-2, with TRBD2 as a possible D gene (7 bases). Trimming cost V 0 bases and J 6 bases, with 12 bases left between them. CDR1 is SGDLS, CDR2 YYNGEE, per germline. The CDR3 runs 15 residues. The CDR3: CASSVDRGAAGELFF. CDR3 nucleotides: TGTGCCAGCAGCGTAGATCGGGGGGCGGCCGGGGAGCTGTTTTTT.

The chain has TRBV27 and TRBJ2-5, with 8 bases aligning to TRBD2. CDR1 is MNHEY, CDR2 SMNVEV, per germline (reference sequence). V shed 4 bases, J shed 2 bases, and the junction held 9 bases outside the gene matches. The CDR3 is made up of 16 amino acids. This chain's CDR3 is CASSSRLARTQETQYF. In DNA form, the CDR3 reads TGTGCCAGCAGTTCACGACTAGCGCGCACACAAGAGACCCAGTACTTC.

This clonotype was recorded at least ten times. This CDR3 reads CSVGRAAGANVLTF. The CDR3 DNA follows: TGCAGCGTTGGCAGGGCGGCAGGGGCCAACGTCCTGACTTTC. The V call is TRBV29-1, the J call TRBJ2-6; TRBD1 might be the D (5 bases). V lost 4 bases and J lost 4, with 11 bases in between. Germline V gives CDR1 SQVTM, CDR2 ANQGSEA. The CDR3 is made up of 14 amino acids. Together with reference TRBV29-1 and TRBJ2-6, the CDR3 gives the full variable domain: SAVISQKPSRDICQRGTSLTIQCQVDSQVTMMFWYRQQPGQSLTLIATANQGSEATYESGFVIDKFPISRPNLTFSTLTVSNMSPEDSSIYLCSVGRAAGANVLTFGAGSRLTVL.

Only a few counts were recorded for this clonotype. J is TRBJ2-2 and V is TRBV7-9, with D possibly being TRBD1 or TRBD2 (5 bases each). Trimming stripped 6 bases from V and 4 bases from J, with 15 bases between. This CDR3 contains 15 residues. Germline V gene lookup returns CDR1 SEHNR and CDR2 FQNEAQ (reference sequence). CDR3 bases: TGTGCCAGCAGTCCTTTTGGGGGATCCACCGGGGAGCTGTTTTTT. It translates to CASSPFGGSTGELFF.